Listed below are T cell receptor beta chains from one sample, sequenced in a study of OX40 agonist ivuxolimab in advanced cancers. Using immunoSEQ multiplex PCR, the repertoire was profiled, and TCRdb retains in-frame clones only, with some absent. The sample includes just over 14,000 clones, under 80% of them seen just once. Sequenced material: CD4+ or CD8+ T cells sorted from blood, taken in a trial of the OX40 agonist ivuxolimab. The receptor source for this set is an adult with an advanced solid tumor such as melanoma, head and neck, liver or kidney cancer. The CDR3 runs from the conserved cysteine through the conserved F or W. The order of the fields is V gene, J gene, D gene, clone size, CDR3 protein, CDR3 DNA. D genes are given only for firm matches. Part of the rows lack a size; the others show once, few, many or a class for expanded clones.

V: TRBV4-2
J: TRBJ2-7
D: TRBD2
size: .
CDR3: CASSQESRREGNEQYF
DNA: TGTGCCAGCAGCCAAGAGAGTAGGCGGGAGGGTAACGAGCAGTACTTC

V: TRBV2
J: TRBJ2-4
D: TRBD1
size: .
CDR3: CASSEKGAAPKNIQYF
DNA: TGTGCCAGCAGCGAAAAGGGGGCGGCCCCCAAAAACATTCAGTACTTC

V: TRBV30
J: TRBJ2-5
D: .
size: .
CDR3: CAWRGDEETQYF
DNA: TGTGCCTGGAGGGGGGATGAAGAGACCCAGTACTTC

V: TRBV14
J: TRBJ2-7
D: .
size: medium-sized
CDR3: CASRQQGSPYEQYF
DNA: TGTGCCAGCAGACAACAAGGGTCTCCCTACGAGCAGTACTTC

V: TRBV19
J: TRBJ2-1
D: .
size: few
CDR3: CASREIGQQEYNEQFF
DNA: TGTGCCAGTAGGGAGATCGGGCAGCAAGAGTACAATGAGCAGTTCTTC

V: TRBV28
J: TRBJ2-1
D: TRBD2
size: .
CDR3: CASTGTSGPRAANEQFF
DNA: TGTGCCAGCACCGGGACTAGCGGACCGCGGGCGGCGAATGAGCAGTTCTTC

V: TRBV6-5
J: TRBJ2-1
D: .
size: .
CDR3: CASTRPNEQFF
DNA: TGTGCCAGCACTAGGCCCAATGAGCAGTTCTTC

V: TRBV15
J: TRBJ2-7
D: .
size: .
CDR3: CATSLGGVEQYF
DNA: TGTGCCACCAGCTTGGGGGGCGTCGAGCAGTACTTC

V: TRBV5-8
J: TRBJ2-1
D: .
size: medium-sized
CDR3: CASRVGLNEQFF
DNA: TGTGCCAGCAGGGTGGGCCTCAATGAGCAGTTCTTC

V: TRBV9
J: TRBJ2-2
D: TRBD1
size: few
CDR3: CASSVETGATGELFF
DNA: TGTGCCAGCAGCGTAGAGACAGGGGCCACCGGGGAGCTGTTTTTT

V: TRBV6-4
J: TRBJ2-2
D: TRBD1
size: .
CDR3: CASSSGTGSYTGELFF
DNA: TGTGCCAGCAGCTCCGGGACAGGGTCGTACACCGGGGAGCTGTTTTTT

V: TRBV29-1
J: TRBJ2-5
D: TRBD1
size: few
CDR3: CSVDPRDRTHSIQETQYF
DNA: TGCAGCGTTGACCCCCGGGACAGGACCCACTCCATCCAAGAGACCCAGTACTTC

V: TRBV7-9
J: TRBJ1-2
D: .
size: medium-sized
CDR3: CASSLFRAQSGHTNYGYTF
DNA: TGTGCCAGCAGCTTATTTCGGGCTCAGTCAGGGCATACTAACTATGGCTACACCTTC

V: TRBV27
J: TRBJ1-1
D: .
size: .
CDR3: CASSLSPPMNTEAFF
DNA: TGTGCCAGCAGTTTATCTCCACCCATGAACACTGAAGCTTTCTTT

V: TRBV27
J: TRBJ1-2
D: .
size: .
CDR3: CASSLTGNYGYTF
DNA: TGTGCCAGCAGTTTAACAGGGAACTATGGCTACACCTTC

V: TRBV5-1
J: TRBJ1-2
D: .
size: few
CDR3: CASSDERGRMANYGYTF
DNA: TGCGCCAGCAGCGACGAGAGGGGTCGTATGGCTAACTATGGCTACACCTTC

V: TRBV14
J: TRBJ2-1
D: .
size: .
CDR3: CASSHQYSYNEQFF
DNA: TGTGCCAGCAGCCATCAGTACTCCTACAATGAGCAGTTCTTC

V: TRBV14
J: TRBJ1-4
D: .
size: .
CDR3: CASSQDISDRYSPDEKLFF
DNA: TGTGCCAGCAGCCAAGATATAAGTGACAGGTATTCCCCCGATGAAAAACTGTTTTTT

V: TRBV27
J: TRBJ2-6
D: TRBD2
size: .
CDR3: CASSPIGGGGANVLTF
DNA: TGTGCCAGCAGTCCAATCGGGGGGGGTGGGGCCAACGTCCTGACTTTC

V: TRBV6-5
J: TRBJ2-1
D: .
size: .
CDR3: CASSSVPAYNEQFF
DNA: TGTGCCAGCAGTAGCGTTCCGGCCTACAATGAGCAGTTCTTC

V: TRBV6-5
J: TRBJ1-1
D: .
size: .
CDR3: CASRSVEAFF
DNA: TGTGCCAGCAGATCGGTTGAAGCTTTCTTT

V: TRBV11-2
J: TRBJ2-3
D: .
size: .
CDR3: CASSLESSTDTQYF
DNA: TGTGCCAGCAGCTTAGAGTCTAGCACAGATACGCAGTATTTT

V: TRBV9
J: TRBJ2-3
D: TRBD2
size: .
CDR3: CASSVKELAGEWSAVDTQYF
DNA: TGTGCCAGCAGCGTAAAAGAACTAGCGGGAGAATGGTCGGCGGTAGATACGCAGTATTTT

V: TRBV10-3
J: TRBJ1-5
D: TRBD1
size: .
CDR3: CAISPGQGAGSNQPQHF
DNA: TGTGCCATCAGTCCCGGACAGGGGGCGGGTAGCAATCAGCCCCAGCATTTT

V: TRBV7-3
J: TRBJ1-2
D: .
size: .
CDR3: CASSPIGQNGYTF
DNA: TGTGCCAGCAGCCCAATAGGACAGAATGGCTACACCTTC

V: TRBV7-6
J: TRBJ2-7
D: TRBD1
size: .
CDR3: CASSLDPGQGFGYEQYF
DNA: TGTGCCAGCAGCTTAGACCCGGGACAGGGTTTCGGTTACGAGCAGTACTTC

V: TRBV7-9
J: TRBJ2-2
D: TRBD2
size: .
CDR3: CASGLTSGSDTGELFF
DNA: TGTGCCAGCGGTCTGACTAGCGGGAGTGACACCGGGGAGCTGTTTTTT

V: TRBV4-2
J: TRBJ1-5
D: .
size: .
CDR3: CASSQGIQPQHF
DNA: TGTGCCAGCAGCCAAGGAATTCAGCCCCAGCATTTT

V: TRBV27
J: TRBJ1-3
D: .
size: few
CDR3: CASSLRGNSGNTIYF
DNA: TGTGCCAGCAGTTTGCGCGGGAACTCTGGAAACACCATATATTTT

V: TRBV19
J: TRBJ1-1
D: .
size: .
CDR3: CASSIMDGETEAFF
DNA: TGTGCCAGTAGTATAATGGATGGGGAAACTGAAGCTTTCTTT

V: TRBV4-3
J: TRBJ2-2
D: TRBD2
size: .
CDR3: CASSQDAPSGRASDGELFF
DNA: TGCGCCAGCAGCCAAGATGCCCCAAGTGGGAGGGCCTCAGACGGGGAGCTGTTTTTT

V: TRBV5-1
J: TRBJ2-1
D: TRBD1
size: .
CDR3: CASSLGQGYNEQFF
DNA: TGCGCCAGCAGCTTAGGACAGGGTTACAATGAGCAGTTCTTC

V: TRBV5-1
J: TRBJ2-7
D: .
size: .
CDR3: CASSQWQGLSEQYF
DNA: TGCGCCAGCAGCCAGTGGCAGGGTCTTTCCGAGCAGTACTTC

V: TRBV27
J: TRBJ2-1
D: TRBD2
size: .
CDR3: CASSLLAGYNEQFF
DNA: TGTGCCAGCAGTTTACTAGCGGGTTACAATGAGCAGTTCTTC

V: TRBV7-9
J: TRBJ2-7
D: TRBD1
size: .
CDR3: CASSSSTGMMDEQYF
DNA: TGTGCCAGCAGCTCTTCGACAGGGATGATGGACGAGCAGTACTTC

V: TRBV6-4
J: TRBJ2-3
D: TRBD2
size: .
CDR3: CASSDGLAGRADTQYF
DNA: TGTGCCAGCAGTGACGGGCTAGCGGGGAGGGCAGATACGCAGTATTTT

V: TRBV29-1
J: TRBJ1-1
D: .
size: .
CDR3: CSVEEGVPNTEAFF
DNA: TGCAGCGTTGAAGAGGGGGTGCCGAACACTGAAGCTTTCTTT

V: TRBV2
J: TRBJ1-1
D: TRBD1
size: .
CDR3: CASSVRRQGGSVVEAFF
DNA: TGTGCCAGCAGTGTTAGACGACAGGGGGGGTCTGTTGTTGAAGCTTTCTTT

V: TRBV11-1
J: TRBJ2-7
D: TRBD2
size: .
CDR3: CASSLPGLGPEQYF
DNA: TGTGCCAGCAGCTTACCGGGACTAGGTCCCGAGCAGTACTTC

V: TRBV27
J: TRBJ1-4
D: .
size: few
CDR3: CASSPGGAANEKLFF
DNA: TGTGCCAGCAGCCCCGGAGGGGCGGCTAATGAAAAACTGTTTTTT

V: TRBV11-3
J: TRBJ2-7
D: .
size: .
CDR3: CASSLRSAEQYF
DNA: TGTGCCAGCAGCTTAAGGTCCGCCGAGCAGTACTTC

V: TRBV9
J: TRBJ2-7
D: .
size: .
CDR3: CASSVGGGTYEQYF
DNA: TGTGCCAGCAGCGTAGGCGGAGGTACCTACGAGCAGTACTTC

V: TRBV28
J: TRBJ2-3
D: TRBD2
size: .
CDR3: CASSSGLAGGLTDTQYF
DNA: TGTGCCAGCAGTTCGGGACTAGCGGGAGGGCTCACAGATACGCAGTATTTT

V: TRBV15
J: TRBJ2-7
D: .
size: .
CDR3: CATSPGGYEQYF
DNA: TGTGCCACCAGTCCTGGTGGCTACGAGCAGTACTTC